This T cell receptor (beta chain) appears in the sequencing data of a study of blood T cells in healthy people across ages. Study in general: Roughly one uniquely barcoded beta molecule per two T cells was captured.

In terms of origin and age, donors were healthy Caucasian individuals from Russia aged 6 to 90. Total RNA was isolated from each sample in quantities of at least 5 micrograms. With a J-beta primer mix and a sample-barcoded 5' primer, a second PCR ran about 6 to 11 cycles. One entry per CDR3 protein results from TCRdb running MiXCR on the 5' RACE reads. The table includes more than 800,000 distinct CDR3 sequences, roughly 45% detected once. On this clonotype: The antigen is unknown.

Germline CDR1 SGDLS, CDR2 YYNGEE. This CDR3 has 17 amino acids. V lost 4 bases and J lost 3; bases outside the gene matches: 8. Points from the study as a whole: TCR beta diversity per million T cells fell roughly linearly with age.

Sequencing input: blood. This clonotype originated in a woman in her sixties in good health. The genes are TRBV9 and TRBJ2-4; 12 nucleotides align to TRBD2. The CDR3 DNA follows: TGTGCCAGCAGCCCCCAGGGACTAGCGGGCGTCAAAAACATTCAGTACTTC. Its protein product is CASSPQGLAGVKNIQYF.